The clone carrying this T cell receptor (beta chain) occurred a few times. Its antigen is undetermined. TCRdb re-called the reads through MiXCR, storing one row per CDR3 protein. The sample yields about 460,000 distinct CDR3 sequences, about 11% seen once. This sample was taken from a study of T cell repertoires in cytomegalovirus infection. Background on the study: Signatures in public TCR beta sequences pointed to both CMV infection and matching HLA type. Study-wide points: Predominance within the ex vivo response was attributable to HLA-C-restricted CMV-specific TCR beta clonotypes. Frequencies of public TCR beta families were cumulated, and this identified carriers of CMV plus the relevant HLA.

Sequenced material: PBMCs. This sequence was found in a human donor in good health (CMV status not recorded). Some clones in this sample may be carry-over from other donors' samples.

Here the CDR3 DNA reads TGTGCCAGCTCACCCTTGGGACTCCCGTTAAACATTCAGTACTTC. Its translation: CASSPLGLPLNIQYF. The chain carries TRBV18 and TRBJ2-4, with a weak D call TRBD2 (6 bases). The V gene lost 3 bases and the J gene lost 6 bases, with 15 bases spanning the gap. Germline CDR1 KGHSH, CDR2 LQKENI. The CDR3 is 15 amino acids.